This T cell receptor (beta chain) comes out of a study of blood T cell repertoires in COVID-19. Repertoires were generated with immunoSEQ multiplex PCR, while TCRdb's copy carries only in-frame clones and drops some. The table records about 230,000 clones, about 80% of them present only once. Germline trimming cut 4 bases from V and 4 bases from J; bases unmatched to any gene: 9. The length of the CDR3 is 16 residues. The germline gives CDR1 KGHDR, CDR2 SFDVKD. The V and J genes are TRBV24-1 and TRBJ2-5; 9 bases are shared with TRBD1. This TCR was recovered from a woman aged 50 to 60 with acute or convalescent COVID-19. The sequencing sample was made of peripheral blood. CDR3 in DNA: TGTGCCACCAGTGACCCCCAGGGACAGGGTATAGAGACCCAGTACTTC. This encodes CATSDPQGQGIETQYF.